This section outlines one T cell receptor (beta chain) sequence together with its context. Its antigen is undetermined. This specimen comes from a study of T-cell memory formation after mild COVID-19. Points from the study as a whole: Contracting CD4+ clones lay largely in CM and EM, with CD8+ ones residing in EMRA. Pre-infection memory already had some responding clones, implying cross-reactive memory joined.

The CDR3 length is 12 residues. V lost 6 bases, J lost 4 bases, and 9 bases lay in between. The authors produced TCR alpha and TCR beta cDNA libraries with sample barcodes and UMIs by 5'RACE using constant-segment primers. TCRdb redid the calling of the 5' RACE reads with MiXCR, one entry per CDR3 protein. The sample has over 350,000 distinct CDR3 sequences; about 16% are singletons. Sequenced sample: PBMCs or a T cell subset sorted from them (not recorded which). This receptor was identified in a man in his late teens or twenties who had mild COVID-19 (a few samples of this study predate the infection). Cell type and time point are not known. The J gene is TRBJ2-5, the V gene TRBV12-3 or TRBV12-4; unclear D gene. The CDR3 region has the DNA TGTGCCAGCAGGCGGACGGGAGAGACCCAGTACTTC. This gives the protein CASRRTGETQYF.